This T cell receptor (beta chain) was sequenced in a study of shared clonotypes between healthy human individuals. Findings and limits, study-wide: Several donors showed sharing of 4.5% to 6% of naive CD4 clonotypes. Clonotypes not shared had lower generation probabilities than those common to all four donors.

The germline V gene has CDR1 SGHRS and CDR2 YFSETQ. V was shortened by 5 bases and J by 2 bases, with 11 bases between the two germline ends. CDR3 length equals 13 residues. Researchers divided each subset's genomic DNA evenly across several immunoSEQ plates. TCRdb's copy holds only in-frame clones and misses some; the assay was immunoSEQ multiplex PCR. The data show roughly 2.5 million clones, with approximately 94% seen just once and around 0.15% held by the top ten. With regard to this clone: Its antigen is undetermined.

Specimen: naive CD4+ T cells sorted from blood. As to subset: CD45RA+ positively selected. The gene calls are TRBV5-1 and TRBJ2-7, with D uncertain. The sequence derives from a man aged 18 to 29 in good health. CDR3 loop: CASSRWSAYEQYF. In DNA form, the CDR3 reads TGCGCCAGCAGTAGGTGGTCTGCCTACGAGCAGTACTTC.